Below, 24 T cell receptor beta chains from the same sample are listed, as sequenced in a study of blood T cell repertoires in COVID-19. Assay: immunoSEQ multiplex PCR; the TCRdb copy retains only in-frame clones and omits some. The table has roughly 350,000 clones, around nine tenths seen once. The material sequenced was peripheral blood. These receptors all come from a woman between 65 and 79 years old with COVID-19, enrolled during active disease.

This clone was recorded once. The genes are TRBV29-1 and TRBJ1-2, with no clear D. The CDR3 length is 12 residues. Trimming took 4 bases from V and 4 from J, leaving 10 bases between them. Germline values: CDR1 SQVTM, CDR2 ANQGSEA. This CDR3 is CSVGGSGYGYTF. In nucleotides, the CDR3 is TGCAGCGTTGGAGGGTCAGGCTATGGCTACACCTTC.

The J gene is TRBJ2-5, the V gene TRBV28; D gene uncertain. The CDR3 totals 13 residues. The V gene's germline CDR1 is MDHEN and CDR2 SYDVKM. V was pared by 3 bases and J by 2 bases, with 7 bases between. This chain's CDR3 is CASSFGGQETQYF. CDR3 bases: TGTGCCAGCAGTTTCGGCGGACAAGAGACCCAGTACTTC.

CDR3 residues: CATFARGALNTEAFF. CDR3 DNA: TGTGCCACCTTCGCCCGGGGGGCCCTTAACACTGAAGCTTTCTTT. The rearrangement links TRBV28 to TRBJ1-1; weak D call: TRBD1 (6 bases). The V end lost 10 bases, the J end lost 2 bases, and 20 bases lay between the germline ends. Germline V gene lookup returns CDR1 MDHEN and CDR2 SYDVKM. The CDR3 totals 15 residues.

The chain uses TRBV19 and TRBJ2-2; D might be TRBD1 (5 bases). Looked up from germline, CDR1 is LNHDA and CDR2 is SQIVND (reference sequence). The CDR3 length is 14 residues. V was clipped by 5 bases and J by 0 bases, with 7 bases between them. The CDR3 DNA reads as TGTGCCAGTAGTGGCAGGGCGAACACCGGGGAGCTGTTTTTT. This translates into CASSGRANTGELFF.

DNA of the CDR3: TGTGCCTGGAGTGTTGGAGGGACAGGGAAATCACCCCTCCACTTT. Encoded protein: CAWSVGGTGKSPLHF. The chain carries TRBV30 and TRBJ1-6; 9 bases fit TRBD1. The CDR3 covers 15 residues. V shed 0 bases and J 10 bases; nucleotides not matched to a gene: 7. Per germline, CDR1 GTSNPN and CDR2 SVGIG (reference sequence).

This clone was recorded once. V and J are TRBV7-2 and TRBJ1-1; 9 nucleotides match TRBD1. Germline CDR1 reads SGHTA; CDR2 reads FQGNSA. V gave up 5 bases and J gave up 1 base; unmatched junction bases: 5. The CDR3 contains 15 residues. CDR3 loop: CASSPRTGENTEAFF. CDR3 nucleotides: TGTGCCAGCAGCCCTCGGACAGGGGAGAACACTGAAGCTTTCTTT.

The V and J genes are TRBV24-1 and TRBJ1-2; D gene unclear. CDR1 is KGHDR and CDR2 is SFDVKD in the germline V gene. The CDR3 is made up of 15 amino acids. V shed 4 bases and J shed 4 bases, with 15 bases lying between them. The DNA for the CDR3 is TGTGCCACCAGTGACCCTAACAGTGCCCTCTATGGCTACACCTTC. Residues: CATSDPNSALYGYTF.

This rearrangement joins TRBV7-9 to TRBJ2-5, with D tentatively TRBD1 (6 bases). With 0 bases removed from V and 5 bases from J, the gap between germline ends came to 13 bases. This CDR3 comprises 15 residues. The germline CDR1 and CDR2 sequences are SEHNR and FQNEAQ (reference sequence). The CDR3 protein is CASSLARGGWETQYF. In DNA, the CDR3 is TGTGCCAGCAGCTTAGCGAGAGGGGGATGGGAGACCCAGTACTTC.

The rearrangement joins TRBV5-1 to TRBJ1-1, with TRBD1 identical over 8 bases. The germline CDR1 and CDR2 sequences are SGHRS and YFSETQ. CDR3 size: 15 residues. Trimming removed 2 bases from V and 3 bases from J; junction bases left unmatched: 6. The CDR3: CASSFAGQGDTEAFF. CDR3 coding DNA: TGCGCCAGCAGCTTTGCCGGACAGGGCGACACTGAAGCTTTCTTT.

The chain recombines TRBV30 with TRBJ2-7, with D possibly being TRBD2 (6 bases). The CDR3 extends over 11 amino acids. Between the trimmed V and J ends, which lost 0 bases and 12 bases, there was a span of 12 bases. The germline gives CDR1 GTSNPN, CDR2 SVGIG (reference sequence). The chain's CDR3 is CAWSVGGSRYF. The CDR3 DNA is TGTGCCTGGAGTGTGGGAGGATCCAGGTACTTC.

The chain recombines TRBV9 with TRBJ1-2, with 9 nucleotides matching TRBD1. The CDR3 consists of 14 residues. Germline CDR1 SGDLS, CDR2 YYNGEE. Trimming removed 3 bases from V and 4 bases from J; junction bases left unmatched: 4. CDR3 nucleotides: TGTGCCAGCAGCGGACAGGGGGAACTCTATGGCTACACCTTC. Translation: CASSGQGELYGYTF.

The genes are TRBV3-1 (or the pseudogene TRBV3-2) and TRBJ2-7; 8 bases map to TRBD2. Germline CDR1 is LGHDT and CDR2 is YNNKEL (reference sequence). The CDR3 consists of 15 residues. V was clipped by 4 bases and J by 0 bases; unmatched bases: 5. This chain's CDR3 is CASSPQRESSYEQYF. The CDR3 coding sequence is TGTGCCAGCAGCCCCCAGCGGGAGAGCTCCTACGAGCAGTACTTC.

The chain is built from TRBV7-3 and TRBJ2-3; TRBD2 matches 8 bases. With 5 bases clipped from V and 8 bases from J, the junction kept 18 bases outside the gene matches. This CDR3 has 17 amino acids. Germline CDR1 and CDR2: SGHTA and FQGTGA. CDR3 amino acids: CASSRPTYGGASSTQYF. CDR3 nucleotides: TGTGCCAGCAGCCGCCCTACCTACGGGGGGGCCTCTTCTACGCAGTATTTT.

This chain connects TRBV6-5 to TRBJ1-1; D is unresolved. Germline V gene sequence: CDR1 MNHEY, CDR2 SVGAGI. CDR3 length: 13 amino acids. V gave up 4 bases and J gave up 0 bases, with 6 bases separating them. CDR3 nucleotide sequence: TGTGCCAGCAGTTTATCTATGAACACTGAAGCTTTCTTT. Amino acid sequence: CASSLSMNTEAFF.

The chain has TRBV12-5 and TRBJ1-2, with D hard to call. Looked up from germline, CDR1 is LGHNT and CDR2 is FRNRAP. CDR3 size: 16 residues. V shed 0 bases and J shed 4 bases, with 15 bases lying between them. The CDR3 region has the DNA TGTGCTAGTGGTTTGGTATTGCGGCGGCCGCTCTATGGCTACACCTTC. Translated: CASGLVLRRPLYGYTF.

The rearrangement joins TRBV13 to TRBJ1-3; tentatively, D is TRBD1 (5 bases). Trimming removed 1 base at V and 2 bases at J, with 9 bases between. From germline, CDR1 is PRHDT and CDR2 FYEKMQ (reference sequence). CDR3 length: 15 amino acids. The CDR3 here is CASSLVPGAGNTIYF. The DNA for the CDR3 is TGTGCCAGCAGCTTAGTCCCGGGGGCTGGAAACACCATATATTTT. Full variable domain (remainder filled in from reference TRBV13 and TRBJ1-3): AAGVIQSPRHLIKEKRETATLKCYPIPRHDTVYWYQQGPGQDPQFLISFYEKMQSDKGSIPDRFSAQQFSDYHSELNMSSLELGDSALYFCASSLVPGAGNTIYFGEGSWLTVV.

V gene TRBV2 combines with J gene TRBJ1-2, with 10 bases identical to TRBD1. Per the germline V gene, CDR1 is SNHLY and CDR2 is FYNNEI. Germline trimming cut 8 bases from V and 5 bases from J; bases unmatched to any gene: 8. The CDR3 spans 14 residues. Written as DNA, the CDR3 is TGTGCCAGCGGCGGGACAGGGGTGTCTTATGGCTACACCTTC. Protein: CASGGTGVSYGYTF.

The CDR3 reads CATSDSVDRVNEQFF. CDR3 coding DNA: TGTGCCACCAGTGATTCTGTGGACAGGGTGAATGAGCAGTTCTTC. The chain carries TRBV24-1 and TRBJ2-1; 8 bases are a match to TRBD1. With 2 bases clipped from V and 7 bases from J, the junction kept 6 bases outside the gene matches. CDR3 length equals 15 residues. The germline V gene has CDR1 KGHDR and CDR2 SFDVKD.

V is TRBV19 and J is TRBJ1-5; D uncertain. The CDR3 consists of 13 residues. Germline V gives CDR1 LNHDA, CDR2 SQIVND (reference sequence). The germline V and J ends were trimmed by 5 bases and 3 bases, with 8 bases remaining between them. CDR3 bases: TGTGCCAGTAGTCGAGCCACCAATCAGCCCCAGCATTTT. Its translation is CASSRATNQPQHF.

The gene calls are TRBV11-2 and TRBJ1-1, with no clear D. The CDR3 has 14 amino acids. CDR1 SGHAT and CDR2 FQNNGV come from the germline V gene. Deletions cut 0 bases from V and 0 bases from J, with 5 bases between. The CDR3 DNA is TGTGCCAGCAGCTTAGAGACTATGAACACTGAAGCTTTCTTT. Its translation is CASSLETMNTEAFF. The complete variable domain, with remaining parts taken from reference TRBV11-2 and TRBJ1-1, reads EAGVAQSPRYKIIEKRQSVAFWCNPISGHATLYWYQQILGQGPKLLIQFQNNGVVDDSQLPKDRFSAERLKGVDSTLKIQPAKLEDSAVYLCASSLETMNTEAFFGQGTRLTVV.

The chain is built from TRBV6-5 and TRBJ1-2; D remains ambiguous. The V end lost 6 bases, the J end lost 6 bases, and 14 bases lay between the germline ends. Germline V gene data show CDR1 as MNHEY and CDR2 as SVGAGI. The CDR3 is 13 residues long. Written as DNA, the CDR3 is TGTGCCAGCAGAACCTTCGGAGTAAATGGCTACACCTTC. Protein: CASRTFGVNGYTF.

The chain joins TRBV5-8 to TRBJ2-1; TRBD2 agrees at 8 bases. There are 18 residues in the CDR3. The V and J ends lost 2 bases and 3 bases, in that order; junction bases with no gene match: 13. The germline V gene has CDR1 SGHTS and CDR2 YDEGEE. The CDR3 protein is CASSLPGGGGRVYNEQFF. CDR3 nucleotide sequence: TGTGCCAGCAGCTTACCCGGGGGGGGCGGACGGGTCTACAATGAGCAGTTCTTC.

The chain recombines TRBV29-1 with TRBJ2-1; 12 bases agree with TRBD1. The CDR3 sequence is 15 residues long. Germline CDR1 SQVTM, CDR2 ANQGSEA. The ends lost 8 bases at V and 7 bases at J; junction bases unmatched: 12. This CDR3 is CSSGIGDRGQNEQFF. CDR3 coding DNA: TGCAGCTCTGGAATAGGGGACAGGGGGCAGAATGAGCAGTTCTTC.

The J gene is TRBJ2-2, the V gene TRBV6-1; TRBD2 matches 8 bases. The CDR3 has 16 amino acids. The V gene's germline CDR1 is MNHNS and CDR2 SASEGT. V shed 2 bases and J 2 bases; nucleotides not matched to a gene: 4. CDR3 DNA: TGTGCCAGCAGTGAACTTGCGGGGGGCAACACCGGGGAGCTGTTTTTT. Its protein product is CASSELAGGNTGELFF.